This T cell receptor (beta chain) was profiled in a study of technical replicates of blood from a handful of donors. Clones were sequenced by immunoSEQ multiplex PCR, and TCRdb holds only the in-frame ones, with some missing. Counted here are over 90,000 clones, approximately 96% occurring once; the ten biggest clones make up 0.36%. Germline trimming cut 6 bases from V and 6 bases from J; bases unmatched to any gene: 2. Germline assignment: CDR1 MGHDK and CDR2 SYGVNS. CDR3 size: 11 residues. This receptor was identified in a human donor in good health. The V gene is TRBV25-1, the J gene TRBJ2-7; 7 nucleotides align to TRBD1. Sequencing was performed on T cells isolated from PBMCs. In DNA, the CDR3 is TGTGCCAGCAGACAGGGGCTCGAGCAGTACTTC. This gives the protein CASRQGLEQYF.